A selection of T cell receptor beta chains follows, all from one sample in a study of T cells after yellow fever vaccination. From the 5' RACE reads, TCRdb called clonotypes with MiXCR, one entry per CDR3 protein. This table holds 600,000 to 750,000 distinct CDR3 sequences, over 9% found once. Specimen: PBMCs, collected on the day of the yellow fever booster vaccination. The source is a man aged 25 to 40 who received the YFV17D yellow fever vaccine. The CDR3 runs from the conserved cysteine through the conserved F or W. The D gene is left open where the match is weak. Size values are once, few and many counts, or a class for expanded clones, and some rows have none.

clone_size: -
v_call: TRBV4-2
d_call: -
j_call: TRBJ2-7
cdr3_aa: CASSQDPQGYEQYF

clone_size: few
v_call: TRBV12-3/TRBV12-4
d_call: -
j_call: TRBJ2-7
cdr3_aa: CASSLGIEQYF

clone_size: few
v_call: TRBV5-1
d_call: -
j_call: TRBJ2-1
cdr3_aa: CASSRGGDNEQFF

clone_size: few
v_call: TRBV11-2
d_call: -
j_call: TRBJ1-2
cdr3_aa: CASSSIGEGGYTF

clone_size: -
v_call: TRBV7-3
d_call: -
j_call: TRBJ2-2
cdr3_aa: CASSPSRDVHTGELFF

clone_size: -
v_call: TRBV5-4
d_call: TRBD2
j_call: TRBJ2-5
cdr3_aa: CASSFPTSSPSETQYF

clone_size: -
v_call: TRBV20-1
d_call: -
j_call: TRBJ1-2
cdr3_aa: CSASYKGSRGYTF

clone_size: few
v_call: TRBV7-6
d_call: -
j_call: TRBJ2-2
cdr3_aa: CASTTVVNPTGELFF

clone_size: few
v_call: TRBV7-3
d_call: -
j_call: TRBJ2-2
cdr3_aa: CASSPSPGGELFF

clone_size: many
v_call: TRBV6-5
d_call: -
j_call: TRBJ1-3
cdr3_aa: CASSSVWPGRDTIYF

clone_size: few
v_call: TRBV5-4
d_call: -
j_call: TRBJ2-3
cdr3_aa: CASSFPGLASTDTQYF

clone_size: -
v_call: TRBV12-3/TRBV12-4
d_call: TRBD2
j_call: TRBJ2-3
cdr3_aa: CASSFAGGRNTQYF